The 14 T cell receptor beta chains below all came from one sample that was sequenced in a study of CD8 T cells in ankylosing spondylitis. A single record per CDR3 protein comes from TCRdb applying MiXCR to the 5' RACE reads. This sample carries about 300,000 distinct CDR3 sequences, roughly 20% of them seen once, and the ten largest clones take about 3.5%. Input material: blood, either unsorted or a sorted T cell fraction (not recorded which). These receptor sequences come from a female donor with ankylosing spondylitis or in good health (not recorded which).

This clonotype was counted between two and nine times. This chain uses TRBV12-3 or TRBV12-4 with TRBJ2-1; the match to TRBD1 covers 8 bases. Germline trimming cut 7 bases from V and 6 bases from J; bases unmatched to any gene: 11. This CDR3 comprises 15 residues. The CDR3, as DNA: TGTGCCAGCACCCCGGGACAGGAGCTATTCAATGAGCAGTTCTTC. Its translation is CASTPGQELFNEQFF.

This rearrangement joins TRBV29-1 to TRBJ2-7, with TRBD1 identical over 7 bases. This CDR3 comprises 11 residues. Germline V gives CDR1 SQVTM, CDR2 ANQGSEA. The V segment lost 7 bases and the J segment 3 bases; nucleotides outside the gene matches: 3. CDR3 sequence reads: CSAGDSYEQYF. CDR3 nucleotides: TGCAGCGCCGGGGACAGCTACGAGCAGTACTTC.

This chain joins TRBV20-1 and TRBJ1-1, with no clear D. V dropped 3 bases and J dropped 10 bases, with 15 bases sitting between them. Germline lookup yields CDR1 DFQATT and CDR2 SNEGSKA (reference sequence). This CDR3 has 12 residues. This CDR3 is CSASGLSQGAFF. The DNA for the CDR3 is TGCAGTGCTAGCGGCCTCTCTCAAGGAGCTTTCTTT.

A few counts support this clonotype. The CDR3 DNA reads as TGCAGTGCTAGGAACGGGAATGATCAGCCCCAGCATTTT. This sequence encodes CSARNGNDQPQHF. The rearrangement links TRBV20-1 to TRBJ1-5; no reliable D call. V was pared by 3 bases and J by 5 bases, with 11 bases between. Germline V gives CDR1 DFQATT, CDR2 SNEGSKA (reference sequence). This CDR3 spans 13 amino acids.

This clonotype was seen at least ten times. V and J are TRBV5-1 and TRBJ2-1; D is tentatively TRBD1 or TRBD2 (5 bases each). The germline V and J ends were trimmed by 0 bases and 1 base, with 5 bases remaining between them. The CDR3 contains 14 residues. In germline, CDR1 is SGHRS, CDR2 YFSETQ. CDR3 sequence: CASSLGGSYNEQFF. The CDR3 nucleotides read TGCGCCAGCAGCTTGGGGGGGTCCTACAATGAGCAGTTCTTC.

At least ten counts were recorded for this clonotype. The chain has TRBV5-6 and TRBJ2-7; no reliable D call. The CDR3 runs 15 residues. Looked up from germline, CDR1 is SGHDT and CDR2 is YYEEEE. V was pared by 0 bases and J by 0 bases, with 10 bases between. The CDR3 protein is CASSLGLRSSYEQYF. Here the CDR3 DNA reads TGTGCCAGCAGCTTGGGTCTGAGGAGCTCCTACGAGCAGTACTTC.

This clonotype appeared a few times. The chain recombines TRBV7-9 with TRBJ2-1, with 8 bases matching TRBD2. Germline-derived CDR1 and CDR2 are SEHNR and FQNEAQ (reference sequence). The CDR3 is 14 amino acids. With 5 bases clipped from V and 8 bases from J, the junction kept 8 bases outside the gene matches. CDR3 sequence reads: CASSLGRARYEQFF. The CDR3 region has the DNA TGTGCCAGCAGCCTCGGGAGGGCCAGGTATGAGCAGTTCTTC.

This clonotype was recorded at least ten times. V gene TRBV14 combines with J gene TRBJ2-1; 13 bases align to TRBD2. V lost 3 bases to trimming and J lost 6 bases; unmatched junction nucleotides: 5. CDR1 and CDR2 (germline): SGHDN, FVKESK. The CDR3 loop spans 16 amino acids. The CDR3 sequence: CASSQQRLAGGNEQFF. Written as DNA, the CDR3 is TGTGCCAGCAGCCAGCAAAGACTAGCGGGAGGCAATGAGCAGTTCTTC.

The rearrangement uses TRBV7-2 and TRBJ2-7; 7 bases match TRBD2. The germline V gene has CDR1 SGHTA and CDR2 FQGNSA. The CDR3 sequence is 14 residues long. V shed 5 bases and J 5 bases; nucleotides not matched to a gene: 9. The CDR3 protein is CASSSGTREDEQYF. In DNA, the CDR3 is TGTGCCAGCAGCAGCGGGACTCGAGAGGACGAGCAGTACTTC. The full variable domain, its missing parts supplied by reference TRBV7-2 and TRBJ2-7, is GAGVSQSPSNKVTEKGKDVELRCDPISGHTALYWYRQSLGQGLEFLIYFQGNSAPDKSGLPSDRFSAERTGGSVSTLTIQRTQQEDSAVYLCASSSGTREDEQYFGPGTRLTVT.

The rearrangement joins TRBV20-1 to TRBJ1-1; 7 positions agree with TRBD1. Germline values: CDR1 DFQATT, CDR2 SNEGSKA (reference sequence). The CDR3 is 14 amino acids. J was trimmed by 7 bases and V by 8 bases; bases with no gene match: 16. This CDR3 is CSPSGTEFSGEAFF. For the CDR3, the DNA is TGCAGTCCCTCGGGGACAGAGTTCTCGGGTGAAGCTTTCTTT.

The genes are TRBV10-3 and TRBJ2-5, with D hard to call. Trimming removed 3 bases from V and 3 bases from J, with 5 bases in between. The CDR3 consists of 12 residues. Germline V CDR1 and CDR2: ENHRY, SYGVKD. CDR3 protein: CAISDGEETQYF. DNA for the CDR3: TGTGCCATCAGTGACGGTGAAGAGACCCAGTACTTC.

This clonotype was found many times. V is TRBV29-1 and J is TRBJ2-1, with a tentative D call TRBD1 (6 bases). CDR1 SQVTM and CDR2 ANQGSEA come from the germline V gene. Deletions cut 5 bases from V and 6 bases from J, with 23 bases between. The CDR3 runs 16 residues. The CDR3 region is CSVPTDTGFLGNEQFF. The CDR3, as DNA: TGCAGCGTTCCTACTGATACAGGGTTCCTAGGCAATGAGCAGTTCTTC.

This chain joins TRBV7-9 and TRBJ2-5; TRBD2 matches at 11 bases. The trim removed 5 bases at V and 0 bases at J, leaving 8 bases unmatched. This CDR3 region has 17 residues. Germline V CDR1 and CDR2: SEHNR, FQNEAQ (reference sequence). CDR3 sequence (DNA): TGTGCCAGCAGCCCTCCGACTAGCGGGGCGTACCAAGAGACCCAGTACTTC. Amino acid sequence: CASSPPTSGAYQETQYF.

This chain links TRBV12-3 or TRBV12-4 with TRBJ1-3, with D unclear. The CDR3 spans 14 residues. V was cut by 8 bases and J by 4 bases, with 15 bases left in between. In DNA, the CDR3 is TGTGCCAGCGGCCCTCTAAGGGCAGGAAACACCATATATTTT. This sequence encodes CASGPLRAGNTIYF.